Described below is a single T cell receptor beta chain sequence and its context. The antigen remains undetermined. These data belong to a study of cytomegalovirus exposure and HLA in healthy donors. The PCR employed 60 Vbeta primers together with 13 Jbeta primers. TCRdb keeps only in-frame clones here, not all; method: immunoSEQ multiplex PCR. This sample has 75,000 to 100,000 clones, with less than 10% found just once. Study observations and caveats: In vitro experiments confirmed that a few CMV-associated chains were specific for CMV antigens.

The germline gives CDR1 MNHNY, CDR2 SVGAGI (reference sequence). This CDR3 region has 15 residues. Trimming shortened V by 2 bases and J by 2 bases, and 10 bases separated the two germline ends. Material: PBMCs. This chain joins TRBV6-6 and TRBJ1-3; weak D call: TRBD1 (6 bases). The source of this sequence is a man aged 50 or older in good health and CMV-seronegative. The CDR3 region is CASSYVGGPGNTIYF. CDR3 sequence (DNA): TGTGCCAGCAGTTACGTCGGGGGGCCTGGAAACACCATATATTTT.